Reported below is one T cell receptor beta chain. The V gene end was trimmed by 0 bases and the J gene end by 0 bases; junction bases not matched to a gene: 12. The CDR3 has 19 residues. CDR1 and CDR2 from the germline V gene are SGDLS and YYNGEE. This record comes from a study of blood T cell repertoires in COVID-19. Study at large: Acute and convalescent COVID-19 specimens originated in the United States, Italy and Spain. T cells, B-cell-depleted T cells, or PBMCs provided the cDNA or gDNA that served as material.

Ages ranged from about 18 to 89 years, with residence in 24 US areas. Cohort assignment relied on participant-reported clinical history. Assay used: immunoSEQ multiplex PCR; TCRdb lists only in-frame clones, some missing. The table has a few hundred thousand clones, approximately 85% seen once; the top ten hold less than 2.5%. The chain has TRBV9 and TRBJ2-1, with TRBD2 matching over 7 bases. Sequencing was carried out using PBMCs or T cells enriched from blood (not recorded which). This clonotype was sampled from a young man who had recovered from COVID-19. In DNA, the CDR3 is TGTGCCAGCAGCGTAGTCCCCATGGGCGCGGGGGTCTCCTACAATGAGCAGTTCTTC. Its translation is CASSVVPMGAGVSYNEQFF.